This passage covers 22 T cell receptor beta chains from one sample sequenced in a study of blood T cell repertoires in COVID-19. The repertoire was sequenced with immunoSEQ multiplex PCR; TCRdb's copy has only in-frame clones and lacks some. This sample has approximately 150,000 clones, with around four fifths found just once. The material sequenced was peripheral blood. The receptors derive from a woman of 80 years or more with COVID-19, enrolled during active disease.

V and J are TRBV4-1 and TRBJ1-4, with a tentative D call TRBD1 (6 bases). The CDR3 loop spans 15 amino acids. Germline V CDR1 and CDR2: MGHRA, YSYEKL. The germline V and J ends were trimmed by 0 bases and 7 bases, with 12 bases remaining between them. CDR3 in DNA: TGCGCCAGCAGCCAAGATCCAGAGACAGGTGAAAAACTGTTTTTT. It specifies CASSQDPETGEKLFF.

The genes are TRBV14 and TRBJ2-7; 7 bases agree with TRBD1. Germline CDR1 and CDR2: SGHDN and FVKESK. J lost 2 bases, V lost 3 bases, and 7 bases had no gene match. The CDR3 sequence is 15 residues long. This CDR3 reads CASSQWGQITYEQYF. CDR3 nucleotides: TGTGCCAGCAGCCAGTGGGGACAGATAACCTACGAGCAGTACTTC.

The V and J genes are TRBV2 and TRBJ1-6; 9 bases are shared with TRBD1. The germline V gene encodes CDR1 SNHLY and CDR2 FYNNEI. The CDR3 runs to 15 residues. V shed 0 bases and J 10 bases; nucleotides not matched to a gene: 4. CDR3 loop: CASSEAGTGYSPLHF. CDR3 DNA: TGTGCCAGCAGTGAAGCTGGGACAGGGTACTCACCCCTCCACTTT.

The gene calls are TRBV7-6 and TRBJ2-7; D is possibly TRBD1 (5 bases). CDR1 and CDR2 (germline): SGHVS, FNYEAQ. V was cut by 0 bases and J by 4 bases, with 13 bases left in between. The CDR3 covers 15 residues. This CDR3 is CASSLALGQGYEQYF. In nucleotides, the CDR3 is TGTGCCAGCAGCTTAGCGCTAGGGCAGGGTTACGAGCAGTACTTC. The whole variable domain, remainder taken from reference TRBV7-6 and TRBJ2-7, is GAGVSQSPRYKVTKRGQDVALRCDPISGHVSLYWYRQALGQGPEFLTYFNYEAQQDKSGLPNDRFSAERPEGSISTLTIQRTEQRDSAMYRCASSLALGQGYEQYFGPGTRLTVT.

V and J are TRBV10-3 and TRBJ2-3; 15 nucleotides line up with TRBD2. The V and J ends lost 5 bases and 5 bases, in that order; junction bases with no gene match: 8. Germline CDR1 ENHRY, CDR2 SYGVKD. The CDR3 spans 17 residues. The CDR3 protein is CAISRGLAGGRGDTQYF. CDR3 nucleotides: TGTGCCATCAGTCGCGGACTAGCGGGGGGGCGTGGAGATACGCAGTATTTT.

CDR3 protein: CASWSSYNEQFF. The DNA for the CDR3 is TGTGCCAGCTGGAGCTCCTACAATGAGCAGTTCTTC. The genes are TRBV28 and TRBJ2-1; the D is unclear. The CDR3 runs to 12 residues. CDR1 is MDHEN and CDR2 is SYDVKM in the germline V gene. The V and J ends lost 8 bases and 0 bases respectively, with 5 bases between them.

The table lists this clone with a few counts. V usage is TRBV12-5 and J usage is TRBJ2-1; TRBD1 might be the D (6 bases). V lost 0 bases, J lost 9 bases, and 15 bases lay in between. This CDR3 has 15 residues. CDR1 is LGHNT and CDR2 is FRNRAP in the germline V gene. CDR3 in DNA: TGTGCTAGTGGTTTGGTACAGGGAATAGTTGGTGAGCAGTTCTTC. It yields the protein CASGLVQGIVGEQFF. Filled out from reference TRBV12-5 and TRBJ2-1, the complete variable domain reads DARVTQTPRHKVTEMGQEVTMRCQPILGHNTVFWYRQTMMQGLELLAYFRNRAPLDDSGMPKDRFSAEMPDATLATLKIQPSEPRDSAVYFCASGLVQGIVGEQFFGPGTRLTVL.

This sequence joins TRBV6-4 and TRBJ2-5, with D uncertain. CDR3 length: 12 amino acids. The germline gives CDR1 MRHNA, CDR2 SNTAGT. Between the trimmed V and J ends, which lost 6 bases and 6 bases, there was a span of 11 bases. The CDR3 DNA reads TGTGCCAGCAGGTGCTGCGTCCAGACCCAGTACTTC. Its translation is CASRCCVQTQYF.

The rearrangement links TRBV2 to TRBJ1-2; a possible D gene is TRBD1 (6 bases). The CDR3 spans 14 residues. Trimming pared 5 bases from V and 0 bases from J, leaving 10 bases between. Germline assignment: CDR1 SNHLY and CDR2 FYNNEI. The CDR3 sequence is CASSLGTSNYGYTF. The CDR3 region has the DNA TGTGCCAGCAGTCTCGGGACATCTAACTATGGCTACACCTTC.

In this sample, this clone turned up a few times. The J gene is TRBJ1-2, the V gene TRBV2; a possible D gene is TRBD1 (6 bases). The CDR3 is made up of 15 amino acids. Germline V gives CDR1 SNHLY, CDR2 FYNNEI. V was trimmed by 7 bases and J by 4 bases, leaving 19 bases between them. The chain's CDR3 is CASTPFGGLGYGYTF. The CDR3, as DNA: TGTGCCAGCACCCCTTTCGGGGGGCTCGGCTATGGCTACACCTTC.

The chain recombines TRBV7-2 with TRBJ2-3; D remains ambiguous. CDR1 is SGHTA and CDR2 is FQGNSA in the germline V gene. The CDR3 length is 14 residues. The V and J ends lost 5 bases and 3 bases respectively, with 12 bases between them. CDR3 coding DNA: TGTGCCAGCAGCCTAGGCGTATTAACAGATACGCAGTATTTT. It yields the protein CASSLGVLTDTQYF.

The chain is built from TRBV6-4 and TRBJ2-6, with 12 bases lining up with TRBD2. In germline, CDR1 is MRHNA, CDR2 SNTAGT. The CDR3 is 18 amino acids. Losses at the gene ends were 6 bases for V and 0 bases for J; bases not matched to a gene: 6. The CDR3 nucleotides are TGTGCCAGCAGCGGACTAGCGGGACCCGGCTCTGGGGCCAACGTCCTGACTTTC. Amino acids: CASSGLAGPGSGANVLTF.

The V and J genes are TRBV21-1 and TRBJ2-7; TRBD1, the table's D call, was not compared with the DNA. TRBV21-1 is a pseudogene. There are 17 residues in the CDR3. This CDR3 is CASSTKSAGTGTYEQYF. The DNA for the CDR3 is TGTGCCAGCAGCACAAAAAGCGCCGGGACAGGGACCTACGAGCAGTACTTC.

In regard to this clone: Other DNA variants within this sample encode the same CDR3. The chain couples TRBV19 to TRBJ2-1; perhaps TRBD2 as D (5 bases). Germline CDR1 is LNHDA and CDR2 is SQIVND (reference sequence). The V end lost 3 bases, the J end lost 7 bases, and 7 bases lay between the germline ends. The CDR3 loop spans 12 amino acids. CDR3: CASSIRGNEQFF. The CDR3 region has the DNA TGTGCCAGTAGTATCCGCGGGAATGAGCAGTTCTTC. Full variable domain (missing parts from reference TRBV19 and TRBJ2-1): DGGITQSPKYLFRKEGQNVTLSCEQNLNHDAMYWYRQDPGQGLRLIYYSQIVNDFQKGDIAEGYSVSREKKESFPLTVTSAQKNPTAFYLCASSIRGNEQFFGPGTRLTVL.

The chain uses TRBV7-3 and TRBJ2-7, with TRBD2 identical over 11 bases. Germline loops: CDR1 SGHTA, CDR2 FQGTGA. The CDR3 sequence is 15 residues long. The J segment lost 5 bases and the V segment lost 3 bases, leaving 6 bases of the junction unmatched. CDR3: CASSLGLAELHEQYF. CDR3 sequence (DNA): TGTGCCAGCAGCTTGGGACTAGCGGAACTCCACGAGCAGTACTTC.

The chain recombines TRBV9 with TRBJ2-3; TRBD2 aligns across 9 bases. V was clipped by 0 bases and J by 2 bases; unmatched bases: 7. The CDR3 is made up of 17 amino acids. Germline V gene sequence: CDR1 SGDLS, CDR2 YYNGEE. In DNA, the CDR3 is TGTGCCAGCAGCGTAGGATTCCTAGCGGGGAACACAGATACGCAGTATTTT. Amino acids: CASSVGFLAGNTDTQYF.

This rearrangement joins TRBV11-2 to TRBJ1-2, with D possibly being TRBD1 (6 bases). V was pared by 1 base and J by 5 bases, with 14 bases between. Germline CDR1 reads SGHAT; CDR2 reads FQNNGV. This CDR3 has 15 residues. The CDR3 loop reads CASSLVVRTDYGYTF. The DNA of the CDR3 is TGTGCCAGCAGCTTAGTAGTTCGGACAGATTATGGCTACACCTTC. The complete variable domain, with remaining parts taken from reference TRBV11-2 and TRBJ1-2, reads EAGVAQSPRYKIIEKRQSVAFWCNPISGHATLYWYQQILGQGPKLLIQFQNNGVVDDSQLPKDRFSAERLKGVDSTLKIQPAKLEDSAVYLCASSLVVRTDYGYTFGSGTRLTVV.

V is TRBV6-2 or TRBV6-3 and J is TRBJ2-1; D gene unclear. The ends were cut back, 6 bases at V and 9 bases at J, with 15 bases in the middle. The CDR3 consists of 13 residues. Germline assignment: CDR1 MNHEY and CDR2 SVGEGT. The CDR3 is CASSPVLGSEQFF. CDR3 coding DNA: TGTGCCAGCAGCCCCGTCTTGGGCAGTGAGCAGTTCTTC.

The genes are TRBV7-3 and TRBJ2-5; 15 bases agree with TRBD2. This CDR3 contains 15 residues. Per the germline V gene, CDR1 is SGHTA and CDR2 is FQGTGA. V lost 6 bases and J lost 7; bases outside the gene matches: 6. The CDR3 DNA reads TGTGCCAGCAGTAGGACTAGCGGGGGGGCTGGGACCCAGTACTTC. It translates to CASSRTSGGAGTQYF.

The chain has TRBV9 and TRBJ2-1; 14 nucleotides match TRBD2. The CDR3 contains 16 residues. The V gene end was trimmed by 4 bases and the J gene end by 7 bases; junction bases not matched to a gene: 7. Germline V CDR1 and CDR2: SGDLS, YYNGEE. The CDR3 sequence: CASSPGLAGGRNEQFF. The DNA of the CDR3 is TGTGCCAGCAGCCCCGGACTAGCGGGAGGAAGAAATGAGCAGTTCTTC.

This chain joins TRBV6-5 and TRBJ2-3; a weak D match, TRBD2 (5 bases). Germline V gives CDR1 MNHEY, CDR2 SVGAGI. The CDR3 has 16 residues. The ends were cut back, 4 bases at V and 4 bases at J, with 18 bases in the middle. The CDR3 loop reads CASSSPGLPLADTQYF. The CDR3 DNA is TGTGCCAGCAGTTCCCCCGGACTCCCGTTGGCAGATACGCAGTATTTT.

This clone was counted once. V and J are TRBV19 and TRBJ1-1; D remains unclear. The CDR3 is 14 residues long. Per germline, CDR1 LNHDA and CDR2 SQIVND (reference sequence). With 2 bases removed from V and 4 bases from J, the gap between germline ends came to 11 bases. CDR3 in amino acids: CASSISGLGTEAFF. CDR3 DNA sequence: TGTGCCAGTAGTATAAGTGGGCTGGGCACTGAAGCTTTCTTT. The full variable domain, in which reference TRBV19 and TRBJ1-1 provide the parts outside the CDR3, is DGGITQSPKYLFRKEGQNVTLSCEQNLNHDAMYWYRQDPGQGLRLIYYSQIVNDFQKGDIAEGYSVSREKKESFPLTVTSAQKNPTAFYLCASSISGLGTEAFFGQGTRLTVV.